What follows are 24 T cell receptor beta chains derived from one specimen sequenced in a study of T cells in Graves' hyperthyroidism and ophthalmopathy. The CDR3 regions of TCR beta were amplified from RNA transcripts. In the first-round RT-PCR of the TCR CDR3, the HTBI primer set was used. TCRdb processed the multiplex PCR reads anew with MiXCR; each CDR3 protein has one entry. Of around 350,000 distinct CDR3 sequences in the sample, 19% were seen once. Source material: blood. These receptor sequences come from a woman aged 18-29 years with Graves' hyperthyroidism.

This clonotype was seen repeatedly, ten times or more. A clone one base away is much larger, so this may be a read error. The genes are TRBV19 and TRBJ1-2; D is perhaps TRBD1 (6 bases). Trimming cost V 9 bases and J 8 bases, with 22 bases left between them. Germline-derived CDR1 and CDR2 are LNHDA and SQIVND (reference sequence). The CDR3 spans 14 residues. The CDR3 DNA reads as TGTGCCAGCACCAATCGGTCAGGGGTTGAGGGCTACACCTTC. It specifies CASTNRSGVEGYTF. Variable domain in full (rest from reference TRBV19 and TRBJ1-2): DGGITQSPKYLFRKEGQNVTLSCEQNLNHDAMYWYRQDPGQGLRLIYYSQIVNDFQKGDIAEGYSVSREKKESFPLTVTSAQKNPTAFYLCASTNRSGVEGYTFGSGTRLTVV.

This clonotype occurred many times. V usage is TRBV12-3 or TRBV12-4 and J usage is TRBJ1-2; 9 bases fit TRBD1. The CDR3 sequence is 14 residues long. V gave up 2 bases and J gave up 7 bases; unmatched junction bases: 5. The CDR3 loop is CASSLWRTGVGYTF. The CDR3 DNA is TGTGCCAGCAGTTTATGGCGGACAGGGGTTGGCTACACCTTC.

The chain combines TRBV18 with TRBJ1-2; the match to TRBD1 covers 7 bases. The CDR3 is 17 residues long. Germline loops: CDR1 KGHSH, CDR2 LQKENI. Trimming removed 2 bases from V and 4 bases from J; junction bases left unmatched: 13. CDR3 coding DNA: TGTGCCAGCTCACCAATCGCACAAAAACAGGGGTTCTATGGCTACACCTTC. This sequence encodes CASSPIAQKQGFYGYTF.

The chain uses TRBV30 and TRBJ1-2; a weak D match, TRBD1 (5 bases). The CDR3 totals 12 residues. From germline, CDR1 is GTSNPN and CDR2 SVGIG (reference sequence). Trimming cost V 0 bases and J 8 bases, with 10 bases left between them. CDR3: CAWSVGGGGYTF. CDR3 DNA sequence: TGTGCCTGGAGTGTAGGCGGGGGGGGCTACACCTTC.

This clonotype occurred many times. The rearrangement joins TRBV27 to TRBJ1-5; D gene uncertain. V lost 2 bases, J lost 3 bases, and 5 bases lay in between. CDR1 is MNHEY and CDR2 is SMNVEV in the germline V gene (reference sequence). CDR3 length: 13 residues. In DNA, the CDR3 is TGTGCCAGCAGTTTAGCTCCCAATCAGCCCCAGCATTTT. It is translated as CASSLAPNQPQHF.

This clonotype was counted at least ten times. The V and J genes are TRBV7-2 and TRBJ2-7; 8 bases match TRBD1. Germline CDR1 reads SGHTA; CDR2 reads FQGNSA. The CDR3 loop spans 15 amino acids. After removal of 0 bases from V and 4 bases from J, the junction contained 5 bases not matched to a gene. The CDR3 reads CASSLAARGLYEQYF. CDR3 nucleotide sequence: TGTGCCAGCAGCTTAGCGGCCAGGGGGCTGTACGAGCAGTACTTC.

The chain employs TRBV6-5 and TRBJ2-7, with 7 nucleotides matching TRBD1. The CDR3 spans 14 residues. Germline trimming cut 0 bases from V and 2 bases from J; bases unmatched to any gene: 1. Germline-derived CDR1 and CDR2 are MNHEY and SVGAGI. CDR3 region: CASSYSRGPYEQYF. The CDR3 DNA reads TGTGCCAGCAGTTACTCGAGGGGGCCCTACGAGCAGTACTTC.

Ten or more counts support this clonotype. The chain couples TRBV5-5 to TRBJ1-2, with a possible D match to TRBD1 (6 bases). The CDR3 extends over 15 amino acids. Germline V gene data show CDR1 as SGHKS and CDR2 as YYEKEE (reference sequence). V gave up 6 bases and J gave up 8 bases, with 23 bases separating them. The CDR3 is CASNVQGQIAGGYTF. CDR3 in DNA: TGTGCCAGCAATGTCCAGGGACAAATTGCCGGGGGCTACACCTTC.

This clonotype was detected many times. The V gene is TRBV24-1, the J gene TRBJ2-5, with D possibly being TRBD1 (6 bases). Trimming took off 2 bases at V and 4 bases at J, with 13 bases between the two ends. CDR1 is KGHDR and CDR2 is SFDVKD in the germline V gene. This CDR3 is 15 amino acids long. Written as DNA, the CDR3 is TGTGCCACCAGTGATTCCGGGGTACAGGGAGAGACCCAGTACTTC. It translates to CATSDSGVQGETQYF.

The V and J genes are TRBV6-1 and TRBJ2-7; perhaps D is TRBD1 or TRBD2 (5 bases each). Germline V CDR1 and CDR2: MNHNS, SASEGT. The CDR3 has 17 residues. Trimming removed 7 bases from V and 3 bases from J, with 25 bases in between. The DNA of the CDR3 is TGTGCCAGCACTCGAGCCCCGGGACCGACGAGGATCTACGAGCAGTACTTC. It is translated as CASTRAPGPTRIYEQYF.

This clonotype was observed a handful of times. The CDR3 region is CSVERTSGGALGETQYF. In DNA form, the CDR3 reads TGCAGCGTCGAAAGGACTAGCGGGGGGGCCTTAGGAGAGACCCAGTACTTC. The genes are TRBV29-1 and TRBJ2-5, with 15 bases fitting TRBD2. The trim removed 6 bases at V and 4 bases at J, leaving 12 bases unmatched. Germline V gene sequence: CDR1 SQVTM, CDR2 ANQGSEA. This CDR3 is 17 amino acids long.

The chain has TRBV6-1 and TRBJ2-7; D is possibly TRBD1 or TRBD2 (5 bases each). The CDR3 length is 15 residues. With 7 bases removed from V and 5 bases from J, the gap between germline ends came to 21 bases. Germline V lookup: CDR1 MNHNS, CDR2 SASEGT. The CDR3 here is CASIPRVHRGDEQYF. CDR3 coding DNA: TGTGCCAGCATCCCACGGGTCCACAGAGGGGACGAGCAGTACTTC.

V gene TRBV6-5 combines with J gene TRBJ2-7; the D gene is possibly TRBD1 (6 bases). The CDR3 loop spans 14 amino acids. V shed 6 bases and J shed 3 bases, with 15 bases lying between them. Germline lookup yields CDR1 MNHEY and CDR2 SVGAGI. This CDR3 is CASRYREYLYEQYF. Here the CDR3 DNA reads TGTGCCAGCAGGTACAGGGAGTATCTCTACGAGCAGTACTTC.

This clonotype was seen many times. The chain recombines TRBV2 with TRBJ1-5; no definite D call. V dropped 1 base and J dropped 4 bases, with 11 bases sitting between them. Germline V lookup: CDR1 SNHLY, CDR2 FYNNEI. The CDR3 length is 15 residues. The CDR3 loop reads CASSEGWVSNQPQHF. The CDR3 DNA is TGTGCCAGCAGTGAAGGTTGGGTATCAAATCAGCCCCAGCATTTT.

This clonotype has a count of ten or more. The V and J genes are TRBV2 and TRBJ2-5; TRBD1 matches at 7 bases. V lost 8 bases and J lost 0; bases outside the gene matches: 6. The germline CDR1 and CDR2 sequences are SNHLY and FYNNEI. There are 14 residues in the CDR3. The CDR3 here is CASLRDSHQETQYF. CDR3 sequence (DNA): TGTGCCAGCCTCCGGGACAGCCACCAAGAGACCCAGTACTTC. The entire variable domain, with the rest obtained from reference TRBV2 and TRBJ2-5, is as follows: EPEVTQTPSHQVTQMGQEVILRCVPISNHLYFYWYRQILGQKVEFLVSFYNNEISEKSEIFDDQFSVERPDGSNFTLKIRSTKLEDSAMYFCASLRDSHQETQYFGPGTRLLVL.

This clonotype was counted ten times or more. The chain carries TRBV5-1 and TRBJ1-2; D unresolved. V gave up 3 bases and J gave up 8 bases, with 14 bases separating them. Germline values: CDR1 SGHRS, CDR2 YFSETQ. The CDR3 length is 13 residues. CDR3 DNA sequence: TGCGCCAGCAGCTCAGTCGTTTCACGAGGCTACACCTTC. It specifies CASSSVVSRGYTF.

This clonotype occurred many times. This rearrangement joins TRBV6-2 or TRBV6-3 to TRBJ1-1; 9 positions match TRBD1. The CDR3 spans 14 residues. V lost 0 bases and J lost 4; bases outside the gene matches: 0. Germline V gene data show CDR1 as MNHEY and CDR2 as SVGEGT. CDR3 region: CASSYSTGGTEAFF. In DNA, the CDR3 is TGTGCCAGCAGTTACTCGACAGGGGGCACTGAAGCTTTCTTT.

This clonotype occurred a few times. The chain uses TRBV12-3 or TRBV12-4 and TRBJ1-2; 8 bases fit TRBD1. This CDR3 is built from 15 residues. The V gene end was trimmed by 6 bases and the J gene end by 7 bases; junction bases not matched to a gene: 13. CDR3 protein: CASSQGRQGRGGYTF. The CDR3, as DNA: TGTGCCAGCAGCCAAGGCCGACAGGGGAGGGGTGGCTACACCTTC.

This sequence joins TRBV6-1 and TRBJ2-7; no firm D call. Germline V gene data show CDR1 as MNHNS and CDR2 as SASEGT. The V end lost 0 bases, the J end lost 3 bases, and 9 bases lay between the germline ends. The CDR3 sequence is 14 residues long. The DNA for the CDR3 is TGTGCCAGCAGTGAAGCCGCGCAGCTCTACGAGCAGTACTTC. Amino acids: CASSEAAQLYEQYF.

This clonotype was detected ten times or more. The J gene is TRBJ1-5, the V gene TRBV7-2, with D uncertain. This CDR3 contains 13 residues. V lost 2 bases and J 3 bases, leaving 5 bases between the germline ends. Germline V gene sequence: CDR1 SGHTA, CDR2 FQGNSA. Here the CDR3 reads CASSLFINQPQHF. For the CDR3, the DNA is TGTGCCAGCAGCTTATTTATCAATCAGCCCCAGCATTTT.

This clonotype was seen at least ten times. V is TRBV5-4 and J is TRBJ2-5; 8 bases are a match to TRBD1. J gave up 1 base and V 1 base, and 3 bases lay outside the gene matches. Germline assignment: CDR1 SGHNT and CDR2 YYREEE (reference sequence). The length of the CDR3 is 15 residues. The DNA of the CDR3 is TGTGCCAGCAGCTTGCGACAGGGGATCCAAGAGACCCAGTACTTC. It yields the protein CASSLRQGIQETQYF. The entire variable domain, with the rest obtained from reference TRBV5-4 and TRBJ2-5, is as follows: ETGVTQSPTHLIKTRGQQVTLRCSSQSGHNTVSWYQQALGQGPQFIFQYYREEENGRGNFPPRFSGLQFPNYSSELNVNALELDDSALYLCASSLRQGIQETQYFGPGTRLLVL.

This clonotype has a count of ten or more. The chain links TRBV20-1 to TRBJ2-5; tentatively, D is TRBD1 or TRBD2 (5 bases each). The CDR3 runs 14 residues. Germline V gene sequence: CDR1 DFQATT, CDR2 SNEGSKA (reference sequence). V was trimmed by 1 base and J by 2 bases, leaving 11 bases between them. The CDR3 DNA reads as TGCAGTGCTAGAGCCGGGACCCCACAAGAGACCCAGTACTTC. This sequence encodes CSARAGTPQETQYF.

This clonotype was seen ten or more times. The rearrangement joins TRBV28 to TRBJ1-1; D is unclear. The CDR3 is 11 amino acids. V lost 3 bases, J lost 8 bases, and 7 bases lay in between. Germline V gives CDR1 MDHEN, CDR2 SYDVKM. The CDR3 sequence: CASSFVGEAFF. The CDR3 DNA follows: TGTGCCAGCAGTTTTGTAGGCGAAGCTTTCTTT.

This rearrangement joins TRBV6-2 or TRBV6-3 to TRBJ2-7, with no clear D. The length of the CDR3 is 18 residues. Trimming cost V 6 bases and J 0 bases, with 24 bases left between them. CDR1 is MNHEY and CDR2 is SVGEGT in the germline V gene. The CDR3 reads CASSPFGRVNLISYEQYF. CDR3 sequence (DNA): TGTGCCAGCAGCCCCTTCGGTCGGGTGAACTTGATCTCCTACGAGCAGTACTTC.